A selection of T cell receptor beta chains follows, all from one sample in a study of CD8 T cells in ankylosing spondylitis. TCRdb re-analysed the 5' RACE reads in MiXCR, keeping a single row per CDR3 protein. The repertoire holds some 290,000 distinct CDR3 sequences, with 20% as singletons. Source material: blood, either unsorted or a sorted T cell fraction (not recorded which). The receptor source for this set is a male donor with ankylosing spondylitis or in good health (not recorded which). CDR3s include the opening cysteine and the closing phenylalanine or tryptophan. Each record gives: CDR3 protein, CDR3 DNA, D gene, J gene, V gene, clone size. The D gene is left open where the match is weak. Clone size is stated in some rows and not others, as once, few, many or a class when expanded.

CDR3 protein: CASSLAFSDEQFF
CDR3 DNA: TGTGCCAGCAGCTTGGCGTTCAGCGATGAGCAGTTCTTC
D gene: NA
J gene: TRBJ2-1
V gene: TRBV7-2
clone size: once

CDR3 protein: CASSAASGGASEQFF
CDR3 DNA: TGTGCCAGCAGTGCCGCGAGCGGGGGGGCAAGTGAGCAGTTCTTC
D gene: TRBD2
J gene: TRBJ2-1
V gene: TRBV6-1
clone size: NA

CDR3 protein: CASMQGVTGELFF
CDR3 DNA: TGTGCCAGCATGCAGGGGGTCACCGGGGAGCTGTTTTTT
D gene: TRBD1
J gene: TRBJ2-2
V gene: TRBV7-3
clone size: NA

CDR3 protein: CASSSGQFVSKNIQYF
CDR3 DNA: TGCGCCAGCAGCTCTGGACAGTTTGTGTCCAAAAACATTCAGTACTTC
D gene: NA
J gene: TRBJ2-4
V gene: TRBV5-1
clone size: NA

CDR3 protein: CASSEQPLGNTEAFF
CDR3 DNA: TGTGCCAGCAGTGAACAGCCACTTGGGAACACTGAAGCTTTCTTT
D gene: NA
J gene: TRBJ1-1
V gene: TRBV2
clone size: NA

CDR3 protein: CASSLERRPQHF
CDR3 DNA: TGTGCCAGCAGTTTAGAAAGAAGGCCCCAGCATTTT
D gene: NA
J gene: TRBJ1-5
V gene: TRBV12-3/TRBV12-4
clone size: few

CDR3 protein: CSASPSGTANTEAFF
CDR3 DNA: TGCAGTGCTTCGCCCTCCGGGACAGCGAACACTGAAGCTTTCTTT
D gene: TRBD1
J gene: TRBJ1-1
V gene: TRBV20-1
clone size: few

CDR3 protein: CASSIDRGSYNEQFF
CDR3 DNA: TGCGCCAGCAGCATTGACAGGGGCTCCTACAATGAGCAGTTCTTC
D gene: TRBD1
J gene: TRBJ2-1
V gene: TRBV5-1
clone size: NA

CDR3 protein: CASSLDAVNEAFF
CDR3 DNA: TGTGCCAGCAGCTTAGATGCGGTTAATGAAGCTTTCTTT
D gene: NA
J gene: TRBJ1-1
V gene: TRBV7-9
clone size: NA

CDR3 protein: CASSFGPRETQYF
CDR3 DNA: TGTGCCAGCAGTTTCGGGCCGAGGGAGACCCAGTACTTC
D gene: NA
J gene: TRBJ2-5
V gene: TRBV12-3/TRBV12-4
clone size: many

CDR3 protein: CASSWSRGPYSNQPQHF
CDR3 DNA: TGTGCCAGCAGTTGGAGCAGGGGGCCCTATAGCAATCAGCCCCAGCATTTT
D gene: TRBD1
J gene: TRBJ1-5
V gene: TRBV6-2/TRBV6-3
clone size: once

CDR3 protein: CASTSGTGNQPQHF
CDR3 DNA: TGTGCCAGCACCTCCGGGACAGGGAATCAGCCCCAGCATTTT
D gene: TRBD1
J gene: TRBJ1-5
V gene: TRBV7-8
clone size: many

CDR3 protein: CASSELAGLAGGLGGTDTQYF
CDR3 DNA: TGTGCCAGCAGTGAGCTGGCGGGATTAGCGGGGGGGCTCGGTGGTACAGATACGCAGTATTTT
D gene: TRBD2
J gene: TRBJ2-3
V gene: TRBV6-1
clone size: NA

CDR3 protein: CASSLDVGGPGSGELFF
CDR3 DNA: TGCGCCAGCAGCTTGGACGTGGGAGGGCCTGGTTCCGGGGAGCTGTTTTTT
D gene: TRBD2
J gene: TRBJ2-2
V gene: TRBV5-1
clone size: NA